What follows is one T cell receptor beta chain and its context. The sample originates from a study of T cell changes during pregnancy in multiple sclerosis. Sequencing was performed with immunoSEQ multiplex PCR; in TCRdb, only in-frame clones are kept and a portion is missing. Among roughly 110,000 clones listed, less than 95% were seen once. The CDR3 runs 13 residues. With V trimmed by 6 bases and J by 6 bases, 4 bases remained unmatched. Germline V gene lookup returns CDR1 ENHRY and CDR2 SYGVKD. This sequence originates from a female donor in good health, enrolled as a control in a pregnancy study. The chain has TRBV10-3 and TRBJ1-2, with 10 nucleotides matching TRBD1. Source: peripheral blood, taken in the third trimester of pregnancy. The CDR3 here is CAISSDRGDGYTF. The CDR3 DNA is TGTGCCATCAGCTCGGACAGGGGGGATGGCTACACCTTC.